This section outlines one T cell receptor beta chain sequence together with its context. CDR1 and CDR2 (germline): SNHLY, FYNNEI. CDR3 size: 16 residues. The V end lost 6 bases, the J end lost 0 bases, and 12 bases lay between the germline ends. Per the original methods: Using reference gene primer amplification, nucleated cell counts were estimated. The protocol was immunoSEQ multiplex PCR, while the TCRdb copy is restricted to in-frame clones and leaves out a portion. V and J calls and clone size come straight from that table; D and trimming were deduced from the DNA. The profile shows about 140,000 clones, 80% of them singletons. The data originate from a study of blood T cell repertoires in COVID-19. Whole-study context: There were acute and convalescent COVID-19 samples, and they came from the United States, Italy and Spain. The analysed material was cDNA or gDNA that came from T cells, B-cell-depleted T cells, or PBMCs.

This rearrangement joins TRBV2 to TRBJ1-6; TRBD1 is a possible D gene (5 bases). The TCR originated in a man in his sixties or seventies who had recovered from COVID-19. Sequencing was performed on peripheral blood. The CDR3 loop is CASRADGGSYNSPLHF. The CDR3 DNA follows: TGTGCCAGCAGAGCTGACGGGGGCTCCTATAATTCACCCCTCCACTTT.